A single sample is the source of the 29 T cell receptor beta chains below, sequenced in a study of T cells expressing NK-cell markers. TCRdb reprocessed the 5' RACE reads; each CDR3 protein has one entry and no DNA is given. This sample contains almost 450,000 distinct CDR3 sequences. Sequencing was done on a sample of blood T cells: a sorted CD56 or NKG2C T cell subset, CD4+ or CD8+ T cells, or bulk PBMC T cells (not recorded which). The receptors were sampled from a woman between 18 and 69 years old in good health.

The genes are TRBV4-3 and TRBJ2-2; lacking DNA, the TRBD1 call made by TCRdb goes unchecked. Germline-derived CDR1 and CDR2 are LGHNA and YSLEER. This CDR3 spans 16 amino acids. The CDR3 spells CASSQEVGTNTGELFF.

The chain couples TRBV12-3 or TRBV12-4 to TRBJ2-1; the D call of TRBD2 rests on TCRdb alone, since no DNA is present to check it. CDR3 length equals 15 residues. CDR3 residues: CASTSGTSGTNEQFF.

This chain joins TRBV12-3 or TRBV12-4 and TRBJ2-3. The CDR3 consists of 15 residues. This CDR3 is CASSLKMQPADTQYF.

The chain links TRBV12-3 or TRBV12-4 to TRBJ1-2; the D call from TCRdb, TRBD1, cannot be confirmed without DNA. The CDR3 contains 14 residues. Here the CDR3 reads CASSPSGVDYGYTF.

The V call is TRBV7-7, the J call TRBJ2-1; TCRdb selects TRBD1, and the lack of DNA leaves this call unchecked. Germline V gives CDR1 SSHAT, CDR2 FNYEAQ (reference sequence). CDR3 length: 13 amino acids. The CDR3: CASSPDSRNEQFF.

The chain carries TRBV20-1 and TRBJ2-4; TCRdb's D call of TRBD1 is untestable without DNA. Germline V lookup: CDR1 DFQATT, CDR2 SNEGSKA (reference sequence). This CDR3 has 13 residues. Here the CDR3 reads CSARMGGADIQYF.

The gene calls are TRBV5-6 and TRBJ2-1; TCRdb proposes TRBD1, but this gene call is untestable without DNA. The CDR3 sequence is 14 residues long. In germline, CDR1 is SGHDT, CDR2 YYEEEE. The CDR3 region is CASRGKGPYNEQFF. The variable domain in full, with the rest retrieved from reference TRBV5-6 and TRBJ2-1, is DAGVTQSPTHLIKTRGQQVTLRCSPKSGHDTVSWYQQALGQGPQFIFQYYEEEERQRGNFPDRFSGHQFPNYSSELNVNALLLGDSALYLCASRGKGPYNEQFFGPGTRLTVL.

The chain links TRBV6-2 or TRBV6-3 to TRBJ2-7. Germline lookup yields CDR1 MNHEY and CDR2 SVGEGT. The CDR3 totals 13 residues. CDR3 residues: CASSYSGSLKQYF.

The V and J genes are TRBV6-4 and TRBJ2-3; TCRdb designates TRBD2, a call that cannot be tested without DNA. In germline, CDR1 is MRHNA, CDR2 SNTAGT. CDR3 length: 15 residues. CDR3 loop: CASSPSTASTDTQYF.

The chain employs TRBV12-3 or TRBV12-4 and TRBJ1-6; TCRdb indicates TRBD1, and absent DNA this call remains unverified. This CDR3 has 15 amino acids. The CDR3 loop is CASSTTGLGNSPLHF.

The chain has TRBV12-3 or TRBV12-4 and TRBJ1-5; TCRdb proposes TRBD1, but this gene call is untestable without DNA. CDR3 length: 14 residues. CDR3 residues: CASSSTGSNQPQHF.

V gene TRBV23-1 combines with J gene TRBJ2-1; TCRdb gives TRBD2 as the D gene, but with no DNA this cannot be confirmed. TRBV23-1 is reported as an ORF; its role is uncertain. The CDR3 spans 12 residues. CDR3: CASGGLINEQFF.

The chain couples TRBV6-5 to TRBJ2-7; TCRdb indicates TRBD1, and absent DNA this call remains unverified. CDR3 size: 15 residues. Germline V gene sequence: CDR1 MNHEY, CDR2 SVGAGI. The CDR3 sequence is CASSYHRDRVYEQYF.

The chain uses TRBV5-1 and TRBJ1-5. The germline V gene encodes CDR1 SGHRS and CDR2 YFSETQ. The CDR3 spans 14 residues. The CDR3 protein is CASSLGGGPEPQHF. The full variable domain, rest sourced from reference TRBV5-1 and TRBJ1-5, is KAGVTQTPRYLIKTRGQQVTLSCSPISGHRSVSWYQQTPGQGLQFLFEYFSETQRNKGNFPGRFSGRQFSNSRSEMNVSTLELGDSALYLCASSLGGGPEPQHFGDGTRLSIL.

The chain joins TRBV7-2 to TRBJ1-2. The length of the CDR3 is 14 residues. Germline V gene sequence: CDR1 SGHTA, CDR2 FQGNSA. The CDR3 is CASRRVQGSYGYTF.

This chain links TRBV9 with TRBJ2-7; there is no DNA to check the TCRdb D call of TRBD1. Germline-derived CDR1 and CDR2 are SGDLS and YYNGEE. CDR3 size: 15 residues. This chain's CDR3 is CACSVGGTETYEQYF.

The J gene is TRBJ2-3, the V gene TRBV6-1; the TCRdb call, TRBD2, lacks DNA for checking. The V gene's germline CDR1 is MNHNS and CDR2 SASEGT. The CDR3 has 13 amino acids. The CDR3 is CASLTRVTDTQYF.

The chain couples TRBV20-1 to TRBJ1-5; TCRdb indicates TRBD1, and absent DNA this call remains unverified. CDR3 length equals 16 residues. Germline V gene sequence: CDR1 DFQATT, CDR2 SNEGSKA (reference sequence). CDR3 sequence reads: CSASPPGTGVNQPQHF.

The chain employs TRBV5-8 and TRBJ1-3; the D gene TCRdb calls, TRBD1, cannot be checked with no DNA. This CDR3 region has 17 residues. CDR1 SGHTS and CDR2 YDEGEE come from the germline V gene. This chain's CDR3 is CASNLETGGFSGNTIYF.

This rearrangement joins TRBV20-1 to TRBJ2-2; without DNA, the TCRdb call of TRBD2 cannot be checked. This CDR3 comprises 14 residues. Germline V gene sequence: CDR1 DFQATT, CDR2 SNEGSKA (reference sequence). This chain's CDR3 is CSARVGGNTGELFF.

The J gene is TRBJ2-7, the V gene TRBV5-4; with no DNA, the TCRdb D assignment of TRBD1 cannot be verified. This CDR3 is 16 amino acids long. CDR1 SGHNT and CDR2 YYREEE come from the germline V gene (reference sequence). The CDR3 loop reads CASSLDPGQVTYEQYF.

The chain carries TRBV11-1 and TRBJ2-3; lacking DNA, the TRBD1 call made by TCRdb goes unchecked. In germline, CDR1 is SGHAT, CDR2 FQDESV (reference sequence). CDR3 length equals 15 residues. The CDR3 sequence: CASSKDRGISDTQYF. The full variable domain, rest sourced from reference TRBV11-1 and TRBJ2-3, is EAEVAQSPRYKITEKSQAVAFWCDPISGHATLYWYRQILGQGPELLVQFQDESVVDDSQLPKDRFSAERLKGVDSTLKIQPAELGDSAMYLCASSKDRGISDTQYFGPGTRLTVL.

The chain carries TRBV5-1 and TRBJ2-1. The CDR3 has 13 amino acids. Germline loops: CDR1 SGHRS, CDR2 YFSETQ. CDR3 sequence: CASSFEGFFEQFF.

The rearrangement joins TRBV20-1 to TRBJ1-2. The CDR3 runs 16 residues. CDR1 and CDR2 (germline): DFQATT, SNEGSKA (reference sequence). CDR3 sequence reads: CSARDRTHGRVGGYTF.

The gene calls are TRBV24-1 and TRBJ2-1; there is no DNA to check the TCRdb D call of TRBD1. The CDR3 sequence is 13 residues long. From germline, CDR1 is KGHDR and CDR2 SFDVKD. The CDR3 sequence: CATSDPRGVGQFF.

The chain carries TRBV20-1 and TRBJ2-1; the TCRdb D gene call, TRBD1, has no DNA to confirm it. Germline CDR1 reads DFQATT; CDR2 reads SNEGSKA (reference sequence). CDR3 length: 14 amino acids. This chain's CDR3 is CSANRDRLDNEQFF.

The V and J genes are TRBV20-1 and TRBJ1-4; the TCRdb D gene call, TRBD1, has no DNA to confirm it. Per the germline V gene, CDR1 is DFQATT and CDR2 is SNEGSKA (reference sequence). CDR3 length equals 16 residues. CDR3 sequence reads: CSASPPQKGDAEKLFF.

This sequence joins TRBV18 and TRBJ2-3. This CDR3 has 15 amino acids. CDR1 and CDR2 (germline): KGHSH, LQKENI. The CDR3 here is CASSLAVGFTDTQYF.

The gene calls are TRBV12-3 or TRBV12-4 and TRBJ2-1; no DNA is available, so the TRBD2 call from TCRdb remains unchecked. This CDR3 is built from 17 residues. CDR3 region: CASSLYLSAGGYNEQFF.